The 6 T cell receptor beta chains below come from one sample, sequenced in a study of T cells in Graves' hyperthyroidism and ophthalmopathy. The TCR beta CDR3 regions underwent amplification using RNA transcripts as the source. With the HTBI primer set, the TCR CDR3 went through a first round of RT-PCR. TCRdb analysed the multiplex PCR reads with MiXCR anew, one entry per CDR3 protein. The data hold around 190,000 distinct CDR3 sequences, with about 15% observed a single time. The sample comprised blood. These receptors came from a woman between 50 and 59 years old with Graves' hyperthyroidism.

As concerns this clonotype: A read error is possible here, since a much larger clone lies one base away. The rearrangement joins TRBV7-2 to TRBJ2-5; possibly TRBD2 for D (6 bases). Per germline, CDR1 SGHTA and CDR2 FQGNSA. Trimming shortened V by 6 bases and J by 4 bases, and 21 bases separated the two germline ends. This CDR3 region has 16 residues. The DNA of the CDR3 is TGTGCCAGCAGTACGCGGGGCGGGCTAGTTGGAGAGACCCAGTACTTC. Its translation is CASSTRGGLVGETQYF.

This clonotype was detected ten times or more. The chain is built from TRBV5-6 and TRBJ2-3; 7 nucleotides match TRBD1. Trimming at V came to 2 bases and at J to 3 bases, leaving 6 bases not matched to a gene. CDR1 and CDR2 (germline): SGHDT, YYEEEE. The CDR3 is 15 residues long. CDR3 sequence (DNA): TGTGCCAGCAGCTTCGGGACAGATCATACAGATACGCAGTATTTT. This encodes CASSFGTDHTDTQYF.

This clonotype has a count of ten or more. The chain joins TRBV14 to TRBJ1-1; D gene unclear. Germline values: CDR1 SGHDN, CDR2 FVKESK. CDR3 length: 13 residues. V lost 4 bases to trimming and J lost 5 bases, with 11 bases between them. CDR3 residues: CASSLTSGTEAFF. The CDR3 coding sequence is TGTGCCAGCAGCCTTACCTCGGGGACTGAAGCTTTCTTT.

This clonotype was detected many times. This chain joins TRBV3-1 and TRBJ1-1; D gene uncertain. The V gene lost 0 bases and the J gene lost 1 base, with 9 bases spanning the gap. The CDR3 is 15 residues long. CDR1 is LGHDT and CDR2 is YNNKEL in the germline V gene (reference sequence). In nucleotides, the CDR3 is TGTGCCAGCAGCCAAGAGGCCGGATGGAACACTGAAGCTTTCTTT. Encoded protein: CASSQEAGWNTEAFF.

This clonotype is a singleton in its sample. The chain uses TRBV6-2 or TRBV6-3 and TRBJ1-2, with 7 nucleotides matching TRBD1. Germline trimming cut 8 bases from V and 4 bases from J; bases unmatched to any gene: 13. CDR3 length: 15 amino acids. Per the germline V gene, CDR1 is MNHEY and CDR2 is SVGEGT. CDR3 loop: CASLDREPLSYGYTF. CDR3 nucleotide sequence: TGTGCCAGCCTTGACAGGGAACCTCTCAGCTATGGCTACACCTTC.

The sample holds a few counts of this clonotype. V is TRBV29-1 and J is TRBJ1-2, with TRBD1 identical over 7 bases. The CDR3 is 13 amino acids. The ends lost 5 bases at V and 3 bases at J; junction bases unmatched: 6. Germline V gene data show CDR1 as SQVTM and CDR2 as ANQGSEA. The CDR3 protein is CSVPSGQHYGYTF. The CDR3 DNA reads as TGCAGCGTTCCTTCGGGACAGCACTATGGCTACACCTTC.